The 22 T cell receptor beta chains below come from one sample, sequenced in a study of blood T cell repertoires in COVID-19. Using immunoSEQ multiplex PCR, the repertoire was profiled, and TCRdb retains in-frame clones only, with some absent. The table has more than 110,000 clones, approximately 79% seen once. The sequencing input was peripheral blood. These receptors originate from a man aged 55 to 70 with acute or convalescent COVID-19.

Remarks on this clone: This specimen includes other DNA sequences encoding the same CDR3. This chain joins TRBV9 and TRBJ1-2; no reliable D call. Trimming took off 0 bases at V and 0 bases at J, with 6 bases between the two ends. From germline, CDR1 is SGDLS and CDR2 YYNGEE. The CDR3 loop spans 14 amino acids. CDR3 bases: TGTGCCAGCAGCGTAGGAACTGCTAACTATGGCTACACCTTC. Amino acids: CASSVGTANYGYTF.

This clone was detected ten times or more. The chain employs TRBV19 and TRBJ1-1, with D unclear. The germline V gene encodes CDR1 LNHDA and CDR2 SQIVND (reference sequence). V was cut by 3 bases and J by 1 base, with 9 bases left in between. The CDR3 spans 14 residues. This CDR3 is CASSITGGNTEAFF. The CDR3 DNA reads TGTGCCAGTAGTATCACCGGAGGGAACACTGAAGCTTTCTTT.

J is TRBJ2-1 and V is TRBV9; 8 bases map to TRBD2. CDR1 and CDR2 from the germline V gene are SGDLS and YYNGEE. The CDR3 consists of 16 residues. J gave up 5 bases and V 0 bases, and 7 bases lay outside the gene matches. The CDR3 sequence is CASSVVSGGIHNEQFF. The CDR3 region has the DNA TGTGCCAGCAGCGTAGTGAGCGGGGGAATTCACAATGAGCAGTTCTTC. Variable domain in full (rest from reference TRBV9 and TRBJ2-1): DSGVTQTPKHLITATGQRVTLRCSPRSGDLSVYWYQQSLDQGLQFLIQYYNGEERAKGNILERFSAQQFPDLHSELNLSSLELGDSALYFCASSVVSGGIHNEQFFGPGTRLTVL.

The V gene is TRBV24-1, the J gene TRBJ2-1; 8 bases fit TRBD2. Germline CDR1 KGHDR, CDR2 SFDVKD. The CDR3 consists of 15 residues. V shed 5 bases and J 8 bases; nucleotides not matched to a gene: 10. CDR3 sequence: CATSARTSSFYEQFF. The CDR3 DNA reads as TGTGCCACCAGTGCCCGGACTAGCTCGTTCTATGAGCAGTTCTTC.

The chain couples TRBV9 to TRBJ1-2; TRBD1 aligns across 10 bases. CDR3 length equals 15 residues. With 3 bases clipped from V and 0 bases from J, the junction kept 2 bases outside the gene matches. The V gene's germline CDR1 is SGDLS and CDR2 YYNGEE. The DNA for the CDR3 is TGTGCCAGCAGCGCAGGACAGGGGGCTAACTATGGCTACACCTTC. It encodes CASSAGQGANYGYTF. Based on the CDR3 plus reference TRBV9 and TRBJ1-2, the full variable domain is DSGVTQTPKHLITATGQRVTLRCSPRSGDLSVYWYQQSLDQGLQFLIQYYNGEERAKGNILERFSAQQFPDLHSELNLSSLELGDSALYFCASSAGQGANYGYTFGSGTRLTVV.

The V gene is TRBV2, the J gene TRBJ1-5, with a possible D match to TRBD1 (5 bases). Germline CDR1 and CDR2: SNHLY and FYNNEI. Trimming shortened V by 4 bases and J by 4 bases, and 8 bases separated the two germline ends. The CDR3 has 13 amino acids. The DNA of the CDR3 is TGTGCCAGCAGTGGGGGCCAGAATCAGCCCCAGCATTTT. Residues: CASSGGQNQPQHF.

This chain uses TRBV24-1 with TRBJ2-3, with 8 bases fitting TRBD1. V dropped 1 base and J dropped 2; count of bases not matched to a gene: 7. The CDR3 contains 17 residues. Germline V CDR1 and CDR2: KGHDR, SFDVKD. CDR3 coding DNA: TGTGCCACCAGTGATTTCGACAGGGGCGAATACACAGATACGCAGTATTTT. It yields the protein CATSDFDRGEYTDTQYF.

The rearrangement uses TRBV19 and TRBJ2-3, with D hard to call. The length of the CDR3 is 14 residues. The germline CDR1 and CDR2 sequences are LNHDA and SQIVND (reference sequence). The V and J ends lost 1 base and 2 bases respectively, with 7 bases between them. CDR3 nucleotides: TGTGCCAGTAGTATAGGGCCTCTCACAGATACGCAGTATTTT. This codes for CASSIGPLTDTQYF.

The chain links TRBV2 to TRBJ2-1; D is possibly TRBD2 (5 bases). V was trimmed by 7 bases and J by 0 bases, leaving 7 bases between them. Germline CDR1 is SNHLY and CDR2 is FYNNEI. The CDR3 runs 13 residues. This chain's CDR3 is CASMGSSYNEQFF. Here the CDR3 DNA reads TGTGCCAGCATGGGGAGCTCCTACAATGAGCAGTTCTTC.

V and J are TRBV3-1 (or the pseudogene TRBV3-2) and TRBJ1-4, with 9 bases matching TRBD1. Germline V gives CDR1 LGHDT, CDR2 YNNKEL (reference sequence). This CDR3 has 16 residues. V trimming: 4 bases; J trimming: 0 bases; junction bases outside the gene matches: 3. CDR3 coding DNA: TGTGCCAGCAGCCGGAGGACAGGGGCAACTAATGAAAAACTGTTTTTT. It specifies CASSRRTGATNEKLFF.

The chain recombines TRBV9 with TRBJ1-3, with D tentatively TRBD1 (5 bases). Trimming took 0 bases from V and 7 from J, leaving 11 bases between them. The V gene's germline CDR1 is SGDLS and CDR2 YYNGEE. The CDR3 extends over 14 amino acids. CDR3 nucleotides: TGTGCCAGCAGCGTAGAAGGGGTTCCTAACACCATATATTTT. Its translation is CASSVEGVPNTIYF.

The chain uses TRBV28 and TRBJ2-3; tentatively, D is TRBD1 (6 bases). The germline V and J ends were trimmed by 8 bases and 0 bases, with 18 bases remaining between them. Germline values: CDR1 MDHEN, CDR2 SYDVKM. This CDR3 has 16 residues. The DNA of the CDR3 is TGTGCCAGCTTTTCCTTCCGGGACACAAGCACAGATACGCAGTATTTT. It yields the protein CASFSFRDTSTDTQYF.

DNA for the CDR3: TGTGCCAGCAGTTTCGCTGGGGAGACTGAAGCTTTCTTT. It codes for CASSFAGETEAFF. The rearrangement links TRBV12-3 or TRBV12-4 to TRBJ1-1; no definite D call. The V and J ends lost 3 bases and 5 bases respectively, with 10 bases between them. This CDR3 is built from 13 residues.

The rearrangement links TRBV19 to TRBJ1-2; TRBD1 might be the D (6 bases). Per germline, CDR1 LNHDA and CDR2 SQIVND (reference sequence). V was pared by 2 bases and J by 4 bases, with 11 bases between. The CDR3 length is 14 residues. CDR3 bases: TGTGCCAGTAGTATACGTTCGGACAGCTATGGCTACACCTTC. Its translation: CASSIRSDSYGYTF.

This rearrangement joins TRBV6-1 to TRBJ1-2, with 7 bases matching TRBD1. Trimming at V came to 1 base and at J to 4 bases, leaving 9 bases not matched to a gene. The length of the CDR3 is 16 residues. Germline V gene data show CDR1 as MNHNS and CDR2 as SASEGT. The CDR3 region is CASSEVGTAGGYGYTF. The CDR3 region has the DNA TGTGCCAGCAGTGAAGTGGGGACAGCCGGAGGCTATGGCTACACCTTC.

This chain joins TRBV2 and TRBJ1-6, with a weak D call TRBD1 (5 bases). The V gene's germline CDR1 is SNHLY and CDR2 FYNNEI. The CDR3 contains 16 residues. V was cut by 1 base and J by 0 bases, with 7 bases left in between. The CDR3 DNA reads TGTGCCAGCAGTGAAGACAGGAGCTCCTATAATTCACCCCTCCACTTT. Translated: CASSEDRSSYNSPLHF.

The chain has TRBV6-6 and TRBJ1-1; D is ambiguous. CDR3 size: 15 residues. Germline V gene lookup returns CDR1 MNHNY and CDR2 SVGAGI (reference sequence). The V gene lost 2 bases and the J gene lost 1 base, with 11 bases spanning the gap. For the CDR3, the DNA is TGTGCCAGCAGTTACGCGCCTCAGGCGAACACTGAAGCTTTCTTT. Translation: CASSYAPQANTEAFF.

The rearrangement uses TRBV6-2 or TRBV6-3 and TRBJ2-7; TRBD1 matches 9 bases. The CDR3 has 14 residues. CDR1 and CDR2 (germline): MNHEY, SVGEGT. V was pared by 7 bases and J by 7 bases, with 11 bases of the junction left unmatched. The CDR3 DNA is TGTGCCAGCAACCCCGGGACAGGGACGGGGGAGCAGTACTTC. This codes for CASNPGTGTGEQYF.

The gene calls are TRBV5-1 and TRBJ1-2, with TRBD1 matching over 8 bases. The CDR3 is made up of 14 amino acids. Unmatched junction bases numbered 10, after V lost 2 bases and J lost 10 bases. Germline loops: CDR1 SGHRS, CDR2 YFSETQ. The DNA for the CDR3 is TGCGCCAGCAGCTTACCGACAGGGGACGGTGTCTACACCTTC. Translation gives CASSLPTGDGVYTF.

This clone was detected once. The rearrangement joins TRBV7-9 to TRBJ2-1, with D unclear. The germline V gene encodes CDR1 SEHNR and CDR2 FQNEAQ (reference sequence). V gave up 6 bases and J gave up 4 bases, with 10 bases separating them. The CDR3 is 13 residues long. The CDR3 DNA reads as TGTGCCAGCAGTCGCACTACTTACAATGAGCAGTTCTTC. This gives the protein CASSRTTYNEQFF.

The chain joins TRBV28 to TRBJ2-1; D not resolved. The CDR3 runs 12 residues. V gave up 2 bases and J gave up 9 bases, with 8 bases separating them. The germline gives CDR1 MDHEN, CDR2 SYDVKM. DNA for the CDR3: TGTGCCAGCAGTTTAATCGGTGGTGAGCAGTTCTTC. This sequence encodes CASSLIGGEQFF.

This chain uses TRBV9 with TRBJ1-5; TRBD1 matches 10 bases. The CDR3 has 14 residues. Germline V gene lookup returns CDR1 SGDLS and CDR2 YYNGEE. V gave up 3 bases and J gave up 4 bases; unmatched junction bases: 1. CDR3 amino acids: CASSAGQGNQPQHF. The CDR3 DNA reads TGTGCCAGCAGCGCGGGACAGGGGAATCAGCCCCAGCATTTT.